This T cell receptor (beta chain) was retrieved from a study of Graves' ophthalmopathy and Graves' hyperthyroidism. As for the study in general: Peripheral blood was gathered at first diagnosis, ahead of any treatment whatsoever. Points from the study as a whole: Discriminating ophthalmopathy from stable hyperthyroidism, a 13-signature model attained a sensitivity of 85% to 90% and a specificity of about 81%.

Orbital computed tomography and thyroid ultrasound, along with TRAb, serum thyroxine and clinical symptoms, underpinned diagnosis. Fresh peripheral blood, 8.5 to 10 ml, was the PBMC source. Germline V gene lookup returns CDR1 DFQATT and CDR2 SNEGSKA (reference sequence). CDR3 length equals 14 residues. Germline trimming cut 7 bases from V and 6 bases from J; bases unmatched to any gene: 10. On this clonotype itself: Its antigen is unknown.

TCR beta CDR3 amplification used RNA transcripts. An initial RT-PCR round employing HTBI primers preceded a second-round multiplex PCR. From the multiplex PCR reads, TCRdb called clonotypes with MiXCR, one entry per CDR3 protein. The table has 350,000 to 450,000 distinct CDR3 sequences, about 17% seen once. The TCR originated in a woman between 18 and 30 years old with Graves' ophthalmopathy. The sequencing input was peripheral blood. The chain carries TRBV20-1 and TRBJ1-5, with 9 bases lining up with TRBD1. Written as DNA, the CDR3 is TGCAGTGTTTTATCACAGGGGGCCTCTCAGCCCCAGCATTTT. Translation: CSVLSQGASQPQHF.